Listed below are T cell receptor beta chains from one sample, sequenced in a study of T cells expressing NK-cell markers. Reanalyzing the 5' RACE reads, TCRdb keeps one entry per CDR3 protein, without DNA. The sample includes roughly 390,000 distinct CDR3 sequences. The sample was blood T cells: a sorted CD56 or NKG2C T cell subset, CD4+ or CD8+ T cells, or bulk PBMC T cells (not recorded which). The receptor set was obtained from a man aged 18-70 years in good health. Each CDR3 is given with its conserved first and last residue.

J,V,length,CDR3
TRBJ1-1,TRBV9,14,CASSVYGLNTEAFF
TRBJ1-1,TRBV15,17,CATSRGREGGDATEAFF
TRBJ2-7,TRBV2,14,CASSSDRGLHEQYF
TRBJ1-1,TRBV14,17,CASSQDFRTRGGTEAFF
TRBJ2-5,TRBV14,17,CASSHRDRGPLLETQYF
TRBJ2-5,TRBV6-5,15,CASSYVGGSGETQYF
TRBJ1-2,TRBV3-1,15,CASSASSLPNYGYTF
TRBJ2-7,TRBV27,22,CASSYLMGTLDGARGRSYEQYF
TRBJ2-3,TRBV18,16,CASSPLVDRSTDTQYF
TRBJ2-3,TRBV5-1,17,CASSFLRTGARTDTQYF
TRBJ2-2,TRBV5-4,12,CASSVDDRKLFF
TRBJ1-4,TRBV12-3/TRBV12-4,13,CASSLSEGEKLFF
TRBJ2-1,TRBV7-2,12,CASSLSATKQFF
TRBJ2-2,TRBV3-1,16,CASSRRRGENTGELFF
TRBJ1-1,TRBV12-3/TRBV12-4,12,CASSFMDYRAFF
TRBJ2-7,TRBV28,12,CAAGGRGYEQYF
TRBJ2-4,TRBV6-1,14,CASRPGQGSNIQYF
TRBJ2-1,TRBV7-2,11,CASSMDGKQFF
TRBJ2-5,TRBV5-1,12,CASSSNIGTQYF
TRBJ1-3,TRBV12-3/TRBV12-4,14,CASSSLGSGNTIYF
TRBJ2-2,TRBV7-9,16,CASSYPGLSEGGELFF
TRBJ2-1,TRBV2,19,CASSEVVAGGRSSYNEQFF
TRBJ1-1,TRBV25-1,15,CASSAITGLNTEAFF